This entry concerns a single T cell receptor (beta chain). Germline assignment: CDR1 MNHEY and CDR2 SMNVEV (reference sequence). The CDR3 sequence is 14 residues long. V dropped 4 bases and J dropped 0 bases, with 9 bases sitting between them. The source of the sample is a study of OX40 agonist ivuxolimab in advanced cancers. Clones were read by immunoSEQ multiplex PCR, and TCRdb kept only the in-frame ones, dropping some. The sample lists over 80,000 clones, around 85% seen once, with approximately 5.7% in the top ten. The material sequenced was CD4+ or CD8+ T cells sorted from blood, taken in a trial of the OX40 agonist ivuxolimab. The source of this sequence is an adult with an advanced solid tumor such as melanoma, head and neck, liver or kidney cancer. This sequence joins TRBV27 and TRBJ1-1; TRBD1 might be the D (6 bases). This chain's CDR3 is CASSWTDLNTEAFF. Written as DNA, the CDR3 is TGTGCCAGCAGTTGGACAGACTTGAACACTGAAGCTTTCTTT.